This T cell receptor beta chain derives from a study of cytomegalovirus exposure and HLA in healthy donors. Whole-study findings and limits: Trimming of TCR beta V- and J-genes showed a link, identified in a later analysis, to a missense DCLRE1C variant.

Note on this clone: The antigen is unknown.

PCR involved 60 Vbeta and 13 Jbeta primers. The protocol was immunoSEQ multiplex PCR, while the TCRdb copy is restricted to in-frame clones and leaves out a portion. The data contain some 200,000 clones, around three quarters of them seen just once; the ten biggest clones take up about 14%. What was sequenced was PBMCs. The origin of this receptor is a man aged 35 to 55 in good health and CMV-seronegative.

The CDR3 bases are TGTGCCAGCAGCTTAAACCCTAGCTCCTACAATGAGCAGTTCTTC. Translating it yields CASSLNPSSYNEQFF. The chain employs TRBV7-2 and TRBJ2-1; D call uncertain. With 2 bases removed from V and 0 bases from J, the gap between germline ends came to 8 bases. There are 15 residues in the CDR3. Per germline, CDR1 SGHTA and CDR2 FQGNSA.